Ten or more counts support the clone carrying this T cell receptor beta chain. Its matching antigen is unknown. This sample stems from a study of T cells in Graves' hyperthyroidism and ophthalmopathy. Amplification yielded TCR beta CDR3 regions, with RNA transcripts as the source. The TCR CDR3 first-round RT-PCR relied on the HTBI primer set. In TCRdb, the multiplex PCR reads were re-called with MiXCR into one record per CDR3 protein. The sample holds almost 350,000 distinct CDR3 sequences, 18% seen once. The V end lost 6 bases, the J end lost 1 base, and 9 bases lay between the germline ends. Germline V gives CDR1 LGHNT, CDR2 FRNRAP. The CDR3 is made up of 13 amino acids. Study conclusions and caveats: Model-based prediction identified ophthalmopathy a median 6.5 months prior to its onset. In the blood, most expanded thyroid clonotypes above 0.001 appeared as well.

This rearrangement joins TRBV12-5 to TRBJ1-2; D gene uncertain. The sample taken for sequencing was blood. The TCR sequence derives from a woman aged 40-49 years with Graves' ophthalmopathy. The CDR3 reads CASGPDGNYGYTF. CDR3 in DNA: TGTGCTAGTGGACCGGACGGTAACTATGGCTACACCTTC.